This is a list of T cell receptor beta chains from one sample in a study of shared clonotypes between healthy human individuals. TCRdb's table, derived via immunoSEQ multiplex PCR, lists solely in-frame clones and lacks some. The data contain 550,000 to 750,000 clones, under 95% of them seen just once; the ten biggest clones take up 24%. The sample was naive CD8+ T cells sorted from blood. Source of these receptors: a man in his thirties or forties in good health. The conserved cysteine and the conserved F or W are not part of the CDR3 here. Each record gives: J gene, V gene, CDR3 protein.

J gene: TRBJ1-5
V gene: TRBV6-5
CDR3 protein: ASSATRGQPQH

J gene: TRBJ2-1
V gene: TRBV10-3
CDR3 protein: AIRPGTSGYNEQF

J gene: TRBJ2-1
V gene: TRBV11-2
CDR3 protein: ASSLLAGGQGEQF

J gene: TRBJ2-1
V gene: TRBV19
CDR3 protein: ASSMYGYNEQF

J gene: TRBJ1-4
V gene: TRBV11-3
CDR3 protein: ASSLGPPGEKLF

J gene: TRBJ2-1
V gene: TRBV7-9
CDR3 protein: ASSDLNNEQF

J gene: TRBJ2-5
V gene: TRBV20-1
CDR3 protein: SARQETQY

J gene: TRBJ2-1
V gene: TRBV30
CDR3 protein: AWSVSHSYNEQF

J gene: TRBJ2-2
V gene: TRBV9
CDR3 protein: ASSVGVGDELF

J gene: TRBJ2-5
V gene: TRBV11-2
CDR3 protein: ASSPGGTGAPGPQETQY

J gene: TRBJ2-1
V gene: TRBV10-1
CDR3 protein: ASSESGLNNEQF

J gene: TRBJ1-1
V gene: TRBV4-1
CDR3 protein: ASSPLDRGRTEAF

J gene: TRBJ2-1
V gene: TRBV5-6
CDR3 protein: ASSTSGTGAYNEQF

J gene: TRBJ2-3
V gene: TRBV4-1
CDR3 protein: ASSQVGRLTDTQY

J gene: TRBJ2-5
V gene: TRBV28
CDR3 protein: ASSLVSVTQETQY

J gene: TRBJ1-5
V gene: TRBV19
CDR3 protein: ASSIVGQGSNQPQH

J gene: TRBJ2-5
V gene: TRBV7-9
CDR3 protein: ASSPTSDQETQY

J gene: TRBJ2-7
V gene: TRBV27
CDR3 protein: ASSLGYEQY

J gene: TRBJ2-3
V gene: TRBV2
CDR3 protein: AGPNSGISQSTDTQY

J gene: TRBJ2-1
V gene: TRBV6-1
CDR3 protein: ASRGSAYNEQF

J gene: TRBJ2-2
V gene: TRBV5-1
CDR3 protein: ASSEGTSGRTGELF

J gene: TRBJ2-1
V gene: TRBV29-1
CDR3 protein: SVDQTYNEQF

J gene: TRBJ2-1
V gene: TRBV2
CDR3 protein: ASLSGTIYNEQF

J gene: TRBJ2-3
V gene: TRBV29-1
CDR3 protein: SAAGGSLPDTQY